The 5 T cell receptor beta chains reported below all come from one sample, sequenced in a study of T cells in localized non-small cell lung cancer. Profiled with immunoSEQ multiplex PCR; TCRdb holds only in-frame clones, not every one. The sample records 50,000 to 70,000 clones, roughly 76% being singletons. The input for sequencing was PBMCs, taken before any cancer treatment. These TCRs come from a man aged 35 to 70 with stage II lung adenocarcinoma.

Here the CDR3 DNA reads TGTGCCAGCAGTACTCCAGACAGGTTCGTCTACGAGCAGTACTTC. This codes for CASSTPDRFVYEQYF. The rearrangement joins TRBV6-6 to TRBJ2-7; maybe TRBD1 (6 bases). CDR1 and CDR2 (germline): MNHNY, SVGAGI (reference sequence). This CDR3 spans 15 amino acids. The V gene lost 5 bases and the J gene lost 3 bases, with 17 bases spanning the gap.

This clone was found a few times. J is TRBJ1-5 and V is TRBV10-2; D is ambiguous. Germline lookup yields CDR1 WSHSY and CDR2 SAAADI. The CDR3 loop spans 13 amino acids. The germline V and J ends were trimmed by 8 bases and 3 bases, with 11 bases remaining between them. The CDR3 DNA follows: TGCGCCAGCCGGGTGGACCACAATCAGCCCCAGCATTTT. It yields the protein CASRVDHNQPQHF.

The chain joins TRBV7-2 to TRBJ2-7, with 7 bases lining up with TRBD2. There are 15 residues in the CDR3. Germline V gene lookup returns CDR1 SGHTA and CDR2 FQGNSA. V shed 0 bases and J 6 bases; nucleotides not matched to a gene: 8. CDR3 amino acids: CASSLAEGLPFEQYF. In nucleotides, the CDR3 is TGTGCCAGCAGCTTAGCAGAGGGACTACCCTTCGAGCAGTACTTC.

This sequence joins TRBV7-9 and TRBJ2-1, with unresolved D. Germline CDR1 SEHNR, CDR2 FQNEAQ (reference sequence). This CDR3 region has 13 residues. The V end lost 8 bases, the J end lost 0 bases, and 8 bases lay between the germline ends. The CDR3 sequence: CASQAVSYNEQFF. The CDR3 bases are TGTGCCAGCCAGGCGGTCTCCTACAATGAGCAGTTCTTC.

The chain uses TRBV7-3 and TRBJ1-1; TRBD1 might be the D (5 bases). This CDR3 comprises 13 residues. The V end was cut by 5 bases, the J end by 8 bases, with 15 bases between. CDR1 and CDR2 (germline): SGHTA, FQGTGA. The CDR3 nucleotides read TGTGCCAGCAGCCAGGGCGGATTACAAGAAGCTTTCTTT. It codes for CASSQGGLQEAFF.